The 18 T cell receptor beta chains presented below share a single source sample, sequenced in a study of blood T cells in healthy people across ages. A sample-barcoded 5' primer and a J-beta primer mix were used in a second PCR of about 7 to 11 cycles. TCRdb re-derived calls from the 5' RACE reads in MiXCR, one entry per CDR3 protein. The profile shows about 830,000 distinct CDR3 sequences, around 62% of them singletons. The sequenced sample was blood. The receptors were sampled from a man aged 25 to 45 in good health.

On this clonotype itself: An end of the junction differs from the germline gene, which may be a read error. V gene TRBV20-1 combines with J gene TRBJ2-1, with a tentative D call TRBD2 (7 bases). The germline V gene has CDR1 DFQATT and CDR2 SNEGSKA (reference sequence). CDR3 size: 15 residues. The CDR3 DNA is TGCAGTGCCCCCAGCGCGGGGGCCCCCTACAATGAGCAGGTCTTC. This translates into CSAPSAGAPYNEQVF.

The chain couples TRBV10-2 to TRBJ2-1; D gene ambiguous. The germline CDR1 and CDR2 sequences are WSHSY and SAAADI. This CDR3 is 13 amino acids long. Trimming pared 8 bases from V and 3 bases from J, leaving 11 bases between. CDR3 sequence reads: CASVSADYNEQFF. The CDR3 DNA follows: TGCGCCAGCGTGAGTGCGGACTACAATGAGCAGTTCTTC.

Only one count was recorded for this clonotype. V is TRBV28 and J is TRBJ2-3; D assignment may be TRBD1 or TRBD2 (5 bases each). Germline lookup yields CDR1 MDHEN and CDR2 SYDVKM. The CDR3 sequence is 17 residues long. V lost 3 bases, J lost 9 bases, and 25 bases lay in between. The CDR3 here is CASSLGGTAQGQLTQYF. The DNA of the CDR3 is TGTGCCAGCAGTTTGGGTGGGACGGCCCAAGGACAATTGACGCAGTATTTT.

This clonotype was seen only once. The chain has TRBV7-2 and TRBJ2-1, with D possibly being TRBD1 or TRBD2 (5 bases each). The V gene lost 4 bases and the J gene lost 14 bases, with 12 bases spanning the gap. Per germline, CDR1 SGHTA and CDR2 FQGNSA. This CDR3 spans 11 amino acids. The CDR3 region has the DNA TGTGCCAGCAGCTCGGGGCGGTTTGAGTTCTTC. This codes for CASSSGRFEFF. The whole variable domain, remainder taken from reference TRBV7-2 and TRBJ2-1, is GAGVSQSPSNKVTEKGKDVELRCDPISGHTALYWYRQSLGQGLEFLIYFQGNSAPDKSGLPSDRFSAERTGGSVSTLTIQRTQQEDSAVYLCASSSGRFEFFGPGTRLTVL.

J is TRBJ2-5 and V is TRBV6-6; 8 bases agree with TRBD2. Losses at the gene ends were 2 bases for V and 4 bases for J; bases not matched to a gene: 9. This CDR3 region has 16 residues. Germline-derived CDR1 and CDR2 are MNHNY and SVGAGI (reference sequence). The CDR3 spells CASSYENPGLGETQYF. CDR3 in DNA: TGTGCCAGCAGTTACGAAAATCCGGGACTAGGAGAGACCCAGTACTTC.

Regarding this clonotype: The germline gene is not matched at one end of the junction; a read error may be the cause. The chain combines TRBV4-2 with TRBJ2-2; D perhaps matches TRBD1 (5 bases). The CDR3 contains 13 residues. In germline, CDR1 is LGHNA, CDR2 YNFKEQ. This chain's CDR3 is CACRDANTGELFF. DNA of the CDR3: TGTGCCTGCAGGGATGCGAACACCGGGGAGCTGTTTTTT.

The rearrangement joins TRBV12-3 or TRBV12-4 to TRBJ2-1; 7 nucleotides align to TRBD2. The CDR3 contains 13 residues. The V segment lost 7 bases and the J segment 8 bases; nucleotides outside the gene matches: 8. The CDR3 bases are TGTGCCAGCACCGGTGGGGGGGTGGATGAGCAGTTCTTC. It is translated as CASTGGGVDEQFF.

The CDR3 spells CASSVLAGATGELFF. CDR3 nucleotides: TGCGCCAGCAGTGTGTTAGCGGGGGCCACCGGGGAGCTGTTTTTT. V gene TRBV4-1 combines with J gene TRBJ2-2; TRBD2 matches 9 bases. Trimming removed 6 bases from V and 4 bases from J; junction bases left unmatched: 6. The germline CDR1 and CDR2 sequences are MGHRA and YSYEKL. The CDR3 runs 15 residues.

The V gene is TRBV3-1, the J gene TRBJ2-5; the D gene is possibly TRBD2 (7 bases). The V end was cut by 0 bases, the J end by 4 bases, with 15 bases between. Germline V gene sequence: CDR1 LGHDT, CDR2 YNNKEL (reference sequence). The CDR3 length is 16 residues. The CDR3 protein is CASSQEGGGERETQYF. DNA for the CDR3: TGTGCCAGCAGCCAAGAAGGGGGGGGGGAAAGAGAGACCCAGTACTTC.

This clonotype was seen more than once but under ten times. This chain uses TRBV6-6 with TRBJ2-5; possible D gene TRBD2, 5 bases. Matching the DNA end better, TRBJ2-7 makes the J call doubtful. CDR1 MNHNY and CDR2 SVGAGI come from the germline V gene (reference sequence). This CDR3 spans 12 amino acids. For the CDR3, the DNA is TGTGCCAGCAGTTTTATTAGCGACGAGCAGTACTTC. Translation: CASSFISDEQYF.

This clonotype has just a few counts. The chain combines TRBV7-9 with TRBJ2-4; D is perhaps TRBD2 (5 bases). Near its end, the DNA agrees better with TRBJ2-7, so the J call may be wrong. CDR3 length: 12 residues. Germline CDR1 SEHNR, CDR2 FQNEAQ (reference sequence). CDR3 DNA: TGTGCCAGCAGTCACGGGGTTGGCGAGCAGTACTTC. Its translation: CASSHGVGEQYF.

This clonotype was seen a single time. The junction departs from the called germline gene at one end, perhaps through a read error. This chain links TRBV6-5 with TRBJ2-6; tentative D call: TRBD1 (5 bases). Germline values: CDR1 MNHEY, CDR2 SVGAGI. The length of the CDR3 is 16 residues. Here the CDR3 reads CASSYSGGSGANVPTF. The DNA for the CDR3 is TGTGCCAGCAGTTACTCGGGCGGCTCTGGGGCCAACGTCCCGACTTTC.

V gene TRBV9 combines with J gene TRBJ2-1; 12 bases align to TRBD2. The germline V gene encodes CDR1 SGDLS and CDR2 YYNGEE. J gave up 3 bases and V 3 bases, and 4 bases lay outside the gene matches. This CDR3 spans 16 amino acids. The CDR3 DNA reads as TGTGCCAGCAGCGGAACACTAGCGGGGGGCTACAATGAGCAGTTCTTC. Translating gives CASSGTLAGGYNEQFF.

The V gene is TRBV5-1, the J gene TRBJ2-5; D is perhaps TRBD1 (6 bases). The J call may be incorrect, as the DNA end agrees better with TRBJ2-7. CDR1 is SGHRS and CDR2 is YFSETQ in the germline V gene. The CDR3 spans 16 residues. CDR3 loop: CASSWGDRSWGDEQYF. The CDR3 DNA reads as TGCGCCAGCAGCTGGGGAGACAGGTCGTGGGGCGACGAGCAGTACTTC.

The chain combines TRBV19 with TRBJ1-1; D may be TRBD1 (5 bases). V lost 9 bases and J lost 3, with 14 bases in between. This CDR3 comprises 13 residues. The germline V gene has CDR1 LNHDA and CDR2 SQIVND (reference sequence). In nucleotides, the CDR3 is TGTGCCAGCCGGGGGTCCTCCTACACTGAAGCTTTCTTT. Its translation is CASRGSSYTEAFF.

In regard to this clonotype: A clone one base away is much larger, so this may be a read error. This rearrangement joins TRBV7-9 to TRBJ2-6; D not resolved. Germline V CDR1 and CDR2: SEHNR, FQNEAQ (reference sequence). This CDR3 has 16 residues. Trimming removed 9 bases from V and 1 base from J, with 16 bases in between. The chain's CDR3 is CARSSYTPSGANVLTF. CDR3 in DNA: TGTGCCAGAAGCAGTTACACACCGTCTGGGGCCAACGTCCTGACTTTC.

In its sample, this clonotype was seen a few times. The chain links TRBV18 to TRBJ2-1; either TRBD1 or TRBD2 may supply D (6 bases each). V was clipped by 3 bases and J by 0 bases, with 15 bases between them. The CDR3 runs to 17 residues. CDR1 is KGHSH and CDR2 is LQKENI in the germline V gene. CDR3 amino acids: CASSPTGAESSYNEQFF. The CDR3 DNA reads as TGTGCCAGCTCACCTACGGGGGCCGAGAGCTCCTACAATGAGCAGTTCTTC.

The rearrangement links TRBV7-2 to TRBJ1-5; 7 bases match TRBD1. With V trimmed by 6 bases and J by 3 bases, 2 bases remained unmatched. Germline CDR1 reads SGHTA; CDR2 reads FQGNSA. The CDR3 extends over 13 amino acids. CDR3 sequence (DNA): TGTGCCAGCAGACAGGGGAACAATCAGCCCCAGCATTTT. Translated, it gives CASRQGNNQPQHF.